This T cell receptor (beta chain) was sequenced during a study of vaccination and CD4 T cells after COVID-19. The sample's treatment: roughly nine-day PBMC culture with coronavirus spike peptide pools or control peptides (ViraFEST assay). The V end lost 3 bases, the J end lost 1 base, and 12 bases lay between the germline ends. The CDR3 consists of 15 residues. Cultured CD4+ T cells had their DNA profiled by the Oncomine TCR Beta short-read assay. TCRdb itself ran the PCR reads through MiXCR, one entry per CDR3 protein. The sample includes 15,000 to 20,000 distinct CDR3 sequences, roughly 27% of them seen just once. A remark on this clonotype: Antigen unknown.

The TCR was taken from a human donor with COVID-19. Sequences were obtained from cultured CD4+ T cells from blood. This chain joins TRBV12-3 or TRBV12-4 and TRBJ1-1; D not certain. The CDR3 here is CASSFPTPENTEAFF. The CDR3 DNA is TGTGCCAGCAGTTTCCCCACCCCTGAGAACACTGAAGCTTTCTTT.